This T cell receptor beta chain was profiled in a study of cytomegalovirus exposure and HLA in healthy donors. In germline, CDR1 is MRHNA, CDR2 SNTAGT. This CDR3 spans 15 amino acids. V trimming: 3 bases; J trimming: 4 bases; junction bases outside the gene matches: 1. With regard to this clone: Its antigen remains unknown.

The PCR made use of 60 Vbeta and 13 Jbeta primers. Assay used: immunoSEQ multiplex PCR; TCRdb lists only in-frame clones, some missing. The sample has about 140,000 clones; nearly 85% are singletons. The study's findings and limits: In a later analysis, the majority of CMV-associated beta chains seemingly showed HLA restriction. Versus the approximately 720-donor mean, an Asian-associated ancestry cluster reportedly showed fewer N-insertions in a later analysis. Productive rates of about 87% or about 30% were seen for most TCR beta V segments in an earlier analysis. It was in a later analysis that TCR association rates were seen to vary by HLA locus, highest for DRB1 and lowest for HLA-C.

The specimen was PBMCs. This chain joins TRBV6-4 and TRBJ2-3; 13 bases are shared with TRBD2. The source is a male donor in good health and CMV-seronegative. The CDR3 DNA reads TGTGCCAGCAGTGAACTAGCGGGGGGGCCAGATACGCAGTATTTT. Translated: CASSELAGGPDTQYF.